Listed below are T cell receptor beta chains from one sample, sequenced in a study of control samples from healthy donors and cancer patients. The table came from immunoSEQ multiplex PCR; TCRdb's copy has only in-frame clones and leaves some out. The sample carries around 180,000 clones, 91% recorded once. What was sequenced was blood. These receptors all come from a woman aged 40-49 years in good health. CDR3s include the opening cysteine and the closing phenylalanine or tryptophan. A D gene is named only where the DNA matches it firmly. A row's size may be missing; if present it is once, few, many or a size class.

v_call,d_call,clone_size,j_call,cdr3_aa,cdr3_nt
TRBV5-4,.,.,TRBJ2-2,CASHQGYTGELFF,TGTGCCAGCCACCAGGGATACACCGGGGAGCTGTTTTTT
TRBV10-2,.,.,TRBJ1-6,CASSPSKGNSPLHF,TGCGCCAGCAGTCCGAGCAAAGGGAATTCACCCCTCCACTTT
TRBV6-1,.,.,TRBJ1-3,CASSEMSSGNTIYF,TGTGCCAGCAGTGAGATGAGTTCAGGAAACACCATATATTTT
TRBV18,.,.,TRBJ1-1,CASSPQGRNTEAFF,TGTGCCAGCTCACCCCAGGGTCGGAACACTGAAGCTTTCTTT
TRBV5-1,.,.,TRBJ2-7,CASSSTGFTSSYEQYF,TGCGCCAGCAGCTCGACGGGTTTCACCTCCTCCTACGAGCAGTACTTC
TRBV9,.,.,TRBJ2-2,CASSVAWTGELFF,TGTGCCAGCAGCGTAGCTTGGACCGGGGAGCTGTTTTTT
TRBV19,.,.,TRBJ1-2,CASSRQGTVMDYGYTF,TGTGCCAGTAGTCGGCAGGGGACGGTTATGGACTATGGCTACACCTTC
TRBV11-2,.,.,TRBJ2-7,CASSLVSSSYEQYF,TGTGCCAGCAGCTTAGTCTCGAGCTCCTACGAGCAGTACTTC
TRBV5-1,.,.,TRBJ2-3,CASSPEQARTDTQYF,TGCGCCAGCAGCCCGGAGCAAGCGCGTACAGATACGCAGTATTTT
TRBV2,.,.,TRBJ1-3,CASILWGDEGNTIYF,TGTGCCAGCATTCTTTGGGGGGACGAAGGAAACACCATATATTTT
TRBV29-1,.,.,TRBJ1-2,CSVVSAGLNGYTF,TGCAGCGTTGTCAGTGCCGGTCTAAATGGCTACACCTTC
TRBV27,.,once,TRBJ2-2,CASSHLGGELFF,TGTGCCAGCAGCCATTTGGGCGGGGAGCTGTTTTTT
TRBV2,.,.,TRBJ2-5,CASVVAETQYF,TGTGCCAGCGTGGTGGCGGAGACCCAGTACTTC
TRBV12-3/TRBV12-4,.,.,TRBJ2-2,CASSPTGFGELFF,TGTGCCAGCAGTCCAACAGGGTTCGGGGAGCTGTTTTTT
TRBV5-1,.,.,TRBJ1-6,CASSHGQGISPLHF,TGCGCCAGCAGCCATGGACAAGGGATTTCACCCCTCCACTTT
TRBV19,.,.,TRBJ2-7,CASSIRPGWEQYF,TGTGCCAGTAGTATTCGGCCCGGGTGGGAGCAGTACTTC
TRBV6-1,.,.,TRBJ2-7,CASSDIWEGQAYEQYF,TGTGCCAGCAGTGATATTTGGGAGGGACAGGCCTACGAGCAGTACTTC
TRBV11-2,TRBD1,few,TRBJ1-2,CASSLGQEYGYTF,TGTGCCAGCAGCTTGGGACAGGAGTATGGCTACACCTTC
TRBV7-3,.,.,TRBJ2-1,CASSPLMGPGEQFF,TGTGCCAGCAGCCCCCTAATGGGGCCGGGCGAGCAGTTCTTC
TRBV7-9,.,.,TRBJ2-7,CASSLSNQQRPYEQYF,TGTGCCAGCAGCTTATCTAACCAGCAAAGACCCTACGAGCAGTACTTC
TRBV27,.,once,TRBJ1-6,CASSPRVGWGYNSPLHF,TGTGCCAGCAGTCCCCGGGTAGGTTGGGGCTATAATTCACCCCTCCACTTT
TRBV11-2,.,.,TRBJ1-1,CASSQVREAFF,TGTGCCAGCAGCCAAGTCAGGGAAGCTTTCTTT
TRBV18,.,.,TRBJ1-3,CASSPLNSPTSGNTIYF,TGTGCCAGCTCACCACTGAACAGCCCTACCTCTGGAAACACCATATATTTT
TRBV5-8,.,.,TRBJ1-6,CASSPVPPNSPLHF,TGTGCCAGCAGCCCGGTGCCGCCGAATTCACCCCTCCACTTT
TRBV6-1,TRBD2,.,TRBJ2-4,CASSDTSGGENIQYF,TGTGCCAGCAGTGACACTAGCGGGGGGGAAAACATTCAGTACTTC
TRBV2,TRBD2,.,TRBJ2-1,CASSVRRPTSAGYNEQFF,TGTGCCAGCAGTGTTCGAAGGCCCACTAGCGCAGGATACAATGAGCAGTTCTTC
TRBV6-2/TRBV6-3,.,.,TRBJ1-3,CASSLPGNTIYF,TGTGCCAGCAGCCTACCTGGAAACACCATATATTTT
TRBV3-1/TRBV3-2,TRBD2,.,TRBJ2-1,CASSLGLAGALPIYNEQFF,TGTGCCAGCAGCCTAGGACTAGCGGGGGCCTTACCTATATACAATGAGCAGTTCTTC
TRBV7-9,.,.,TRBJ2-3,CASSYSTDTQYF,TGTGCCAGCAGCTACTCCACAGATACGCAGTATTTT
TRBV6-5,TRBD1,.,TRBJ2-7,CASSYSGGSF,TGTGCCAGCAGTTACTCAGGGGGCAGTTTC
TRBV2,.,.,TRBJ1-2,CASSLTWDVGFYGYTF,TGTGCCAGCAGTCTAACTTGGGACGTGGGTTTCTATGGCTACACCTTC
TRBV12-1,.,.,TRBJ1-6,CASSKYHRGSMASYNSPLHF,TGTGCCAGCAGCAAATACCACAGGGGGAGTATGGCGTCCTATAATTCACCCCTCCACTTT
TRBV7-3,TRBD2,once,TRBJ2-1,CASSQFSGGAHNEQFF,TGTGCCAGCAGTCAGTTTAGCGGGGGGGCCCACAATGAGCAGTTCTTC
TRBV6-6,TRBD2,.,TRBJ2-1,CASSPTLAGVNEQFF,TGTGCCAGCAGCCCTACCCTAGCGGGGGTGAATGAGCAGTTCTTC
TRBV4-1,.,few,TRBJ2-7,CASSQPSGAAPTEQYF,TGCGCCAGCAGCCAACCCTCCGGGGCCGCACCGACCGAGCAGTACTTC
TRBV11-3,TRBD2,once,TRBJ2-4,CASSPPGGFRGGYF,TGTGCCAGCAGCCCCCCGGGGGGTTTCCGGGGAGGGTACTTC
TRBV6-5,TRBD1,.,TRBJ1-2,CASSYREGARGYTF,TGTGCCAGCAGTTACCGGGAGGGGGCGAGAGGCTACACCTTC
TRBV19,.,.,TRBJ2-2,CASTLGPNTGELFF,TGTGCCAGTACTTTGGGGCCGAACACCGGGGAGCTGTTTTTT
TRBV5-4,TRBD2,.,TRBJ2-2,CASSFGLAENTGELFF,TGTGCCAGCAGCTTCGGACTAGCGGAGAACACCGGGGAGCTGTTTTTT
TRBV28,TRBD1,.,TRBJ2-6,CASIPGQAISGANVLTF,TGTGCCAGCATCCCGGGACAGGCCATCTCTGGGGCCAACGTCCTGACTTTC
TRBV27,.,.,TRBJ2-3,CASSFNNARTDTQYF,TGTGCCAGCAGTTTCAACAACGCGAGGACAGATACGCAGTATTTT
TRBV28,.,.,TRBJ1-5,CASSLFGGDSNQPQHF,TGTGCCAGCAGTTTATTCGGTGGGGACAGCAATCAGCCCCAGCATTTT
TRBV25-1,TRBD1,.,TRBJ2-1,CASSEYFQGALNNEQFF,TGTGCCAGCAGTGAATATTTTCAGGGGGCGTTGAACAATGAGCAGTTCTTC
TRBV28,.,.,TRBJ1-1,CASSLRGEAFF,TGTGCCAGCAGTTTAAGAGGGGAAGCTTTCTTT
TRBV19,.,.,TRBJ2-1,CATTTGTYNEQFF,TGTGCCACGACAACAGGGACCTACAATGAGCAGTTCTTC
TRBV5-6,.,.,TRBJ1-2,CASTRQKLLGNYGYTF,TGTGCCAGCACCAGACAGAAATTATTAGGAAACTATGGCTACACCTTC
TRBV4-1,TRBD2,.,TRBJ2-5,CASSQDKSGGAQETQYF,TGCGCCAGCAGCCAAGATAAGAGCGGGGGGGCCCAAGAGACCCAGTACTTC
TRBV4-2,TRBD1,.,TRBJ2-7,CASSQDGTGGSYEQYF,TGTGCCAGCAGCCAAGATGGAACAGGGGGCTCCTACGAGCAGTACTTC
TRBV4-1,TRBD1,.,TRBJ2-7,CASSQNVGQGAYEQYF,TGCGCCAGCAGCCAAAACGTGGGACAGGGGGCCTACGAGCAGTACTTC
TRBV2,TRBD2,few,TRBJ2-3,CASSPRLAGDFTDTQYF,TGTGCCAGCAGCCCTAGACTAGCGGGGGATTTCACAGATACGCAGTATTTT
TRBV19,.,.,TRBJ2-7,CATRTALTGPYEQYF,TGTGCCACCAGGACAGCACTTACGGGGCCCTACGAGCAGTACTTC
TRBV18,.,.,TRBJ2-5,CASSPFSGNQETQYF,TGTGCCAGCTCACCATTTTCAGGGAACCAAGAGACCCAGTACTTC
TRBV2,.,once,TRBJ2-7,CASSTGRAYEQYF,TGTGCCAGCAGTACCGGACGGGCCTACGAGCAGTACTTC
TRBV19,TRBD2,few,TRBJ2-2,CASSMAGANTGELFF,TGTGCCAGTAGTATGGCGGGGGCGAACACCGGGGAGCTGTTTTTT
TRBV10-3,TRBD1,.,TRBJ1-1,CATSLADRGSTEAFF,TGTGCCACCTCACTAGCCGACAGGGGGTCGACTGAAGCTTTCTTT
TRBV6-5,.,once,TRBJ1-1,CASVRLREAFF,TGTGCCAGCGTCCGCCTTCGAGAAGCTTTCTTT
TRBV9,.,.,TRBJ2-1,CASSSQPGVIDEQFF,TGTGCCAGCAGCAGCCAGCCGGGGGTGATTGATGAGCAGTTCTTC
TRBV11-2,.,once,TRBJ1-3,CASSLGTSIYF,TGTGCCAGCAGCTTAGGGACATCCATATATTTT
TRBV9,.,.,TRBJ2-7,CASSVGNSHEQYF,TGTGCCAGCAGCGTAGGGAACAGCCACGAGCAGTACTTC
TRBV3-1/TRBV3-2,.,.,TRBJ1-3,CASSQLNRAYTIYF,TGTGCCAGCAGCCAATTGAACAGGGCCTACACCATATATTTT